This T cell receptor beta chain was captured in a study of response to subunit inactivated influenza vaccine. MiXCR, run by TCRdb on the RT-PCR reads, gives a single entry per CDR3 protein. The sample includes about 240,000 distinct CDR3 sequences, 9% to 15% of them seen just once. This clonotype was seen a handful of times. Specimen: non-naive T cells sorted from PBMCs, collected around two weeks before vaccination. The clonotype comes from a man in his fifties or sixties who received an inactivated influenza vaccine.

The CDR3 loop reads CASSPGTGRKLFF. In DNA, the CDR3 is TGTGCCAGCAGTCCAGGGACAGGGAGGAAACTGTTTTTT. The rearrangement uses TRBV12-3 or TRBV12-4 and TRBJ1-4; 9 bases map to TRBD1. J was trimmed by 11 bases and V by 5 bases; bases with no gene match: 6. This CDR3 is built from 13 residues.